Here is one T cell receptor beta chain with its context. What it binds is unknown. The CDR3 covers 16 residues. V was trimmed by 3 bases and J by 8 bases, leaving 20 bases between them. Germline V gene lookup returns CDR1 LGHNA and CDR2 YSLEER. PCR primers comprised 60 Vbeta and 13 Jbeta primers. Profiling relied on immunoSEQ multiplex PCR, and the TCRdb table lists in-frame clones only, not all of them. The sample yields some 190,000 clones, around 75% seen once. The data derive from a study of cytomegalovirus exposure and HLA in healthy donors. Regarding the study as a whole: For presence/absence analyses, sequencing depth was assumed to be roughly uniform across donors.

The source material was PBMCs. The TCR originated in a woman between 45 and 65 years old in good health and CMV-seronegative. This rearrangement joins TRBV4-3 to TRBJ2-1; D possibly corresponds to TRBD2 (7 bases). CDR3 nucleotide sequence: TGCGCCAGCAGCCATGTAACGGGGGGCCCTGGTCATGAGCAGTTCTTC. Amino acid sequence: CASSHVTGGPGHEQFF.